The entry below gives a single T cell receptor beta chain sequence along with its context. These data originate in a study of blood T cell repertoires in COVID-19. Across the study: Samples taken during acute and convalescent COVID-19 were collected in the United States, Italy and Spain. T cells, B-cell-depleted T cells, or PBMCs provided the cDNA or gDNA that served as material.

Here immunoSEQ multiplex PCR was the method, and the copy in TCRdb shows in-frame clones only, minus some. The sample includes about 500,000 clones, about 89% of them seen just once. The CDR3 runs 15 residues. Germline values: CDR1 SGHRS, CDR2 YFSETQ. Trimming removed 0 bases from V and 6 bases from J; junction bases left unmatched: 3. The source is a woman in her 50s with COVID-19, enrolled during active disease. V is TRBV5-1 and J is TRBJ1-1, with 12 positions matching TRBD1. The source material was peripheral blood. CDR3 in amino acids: CASSLGDRGRPEAFF. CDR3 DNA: TGCGCCAGCAGCTTGGGGGACAGGGGGCGCCCTGAAGCTTTCTTT. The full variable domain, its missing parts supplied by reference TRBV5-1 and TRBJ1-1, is KAGVTQTPRYLIKTRGQQVTLSCSPISGHRSVSWYQQTPGQGLQFLFEYFSETQRNKGNFPGRFSGRQFSNSRSEMNVSTLELGDSALYLCASSLGDRGRPEAFFGQGTRLTVV.